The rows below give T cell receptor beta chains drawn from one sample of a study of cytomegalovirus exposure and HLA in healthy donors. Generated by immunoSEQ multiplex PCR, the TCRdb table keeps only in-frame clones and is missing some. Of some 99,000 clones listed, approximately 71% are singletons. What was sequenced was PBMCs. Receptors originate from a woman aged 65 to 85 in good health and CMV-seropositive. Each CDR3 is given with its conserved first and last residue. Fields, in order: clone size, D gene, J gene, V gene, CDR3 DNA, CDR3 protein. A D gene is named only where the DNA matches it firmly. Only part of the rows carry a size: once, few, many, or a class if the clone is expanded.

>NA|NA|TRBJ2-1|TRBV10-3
TGTGCCATCAGCCAGGGGAATGAGCAGTTCTTC
CAISQGNEQFF
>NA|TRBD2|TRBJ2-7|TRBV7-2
TGTGCCAGCAGCCTCGGACTAGCGGGGGGAACCTACGAGCAGTACTTC
CASSLGLAGGTYEQYF
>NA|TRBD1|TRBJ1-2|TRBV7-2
TGTGCCAGCAGCTTAGGGAGTGGACAGGACTATGGCTACACCTTC
CASSLGSGQDYGYTF
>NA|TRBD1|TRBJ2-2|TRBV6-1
TGTGCCAGCAGTGCTGGACAGGGGGCGGGGACCGGGGAGCTGTTTTTT
CASSAGQGAGTGELFF
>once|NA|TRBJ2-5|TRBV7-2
TGTGCCAGCAGCTTGACGGTCACGGGTCAAGAGACCCAGTACTTC
CASSLTVTGQETQYF
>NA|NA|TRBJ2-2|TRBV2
TGTGCCAGCCGAAAGGTACAGCTGAACACCGGGGAGCTGTTTTTT
CASRKVQLNTGELFF
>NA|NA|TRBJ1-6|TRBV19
TGTGCCAGCACATTTGGCCCAAGCTCCTATAATTCACCCCTCCACTTT
CASTFGPSSYNSPLHF
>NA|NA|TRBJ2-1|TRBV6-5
TGTGCCAGCAGTTACTCCAACTTAGTTGAGCGGGCGTTCTTC
CASSYSNLVERAFF
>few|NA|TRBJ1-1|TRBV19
TGTGCCAGTAGTATAAACAGGGACACTGAAGCTTTCTTT
CASSINRDTEAFF
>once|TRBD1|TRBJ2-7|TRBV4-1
TGCGCCAGCAGCCAATACCCGGACAGGGCCACGGACTCCTACGAGCAGTACTTC
CASSQYPDRATDSYEQYF
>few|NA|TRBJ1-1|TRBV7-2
TGTGCCAGCAGCTTAGGACTCCAGGGGTCTGAAGCTTTCTTT
CASSLGLQGSEAFF
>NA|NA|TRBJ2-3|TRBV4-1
TGCGCCAGCAGCCAGCAGGGTGATACGCAGTATTTT
CASSQQGDTQYF
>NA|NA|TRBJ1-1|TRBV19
TGTGCCAGTAGTATAGGGGGCAGGGGCGCTGAAGCTTTCTTT
CASSIGGRGAEAFF
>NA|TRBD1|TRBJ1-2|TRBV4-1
TGCGCCAGCAGCCAAGGACAGCAGGGACAGAACTATGGCTACACCTTC
CASSQGQQGQNYGYTF
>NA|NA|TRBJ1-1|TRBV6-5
TGTGCCAGCAGTTATGACATGAACACTGAAGCTTTCTTT
CASSYDMNTEAFF
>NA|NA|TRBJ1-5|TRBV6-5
TGTGCCAGCAGTTACTCGAGGGATCAGCCCCAGCATTTT
CASSYSRDQPQHF
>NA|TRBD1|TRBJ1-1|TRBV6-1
TGTGCCACCCCGGGCCGGGACAGGGGGACTGAAGCTTTCTTT
CATPGRDRGTEAFF
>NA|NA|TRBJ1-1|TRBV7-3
TGTGCCAGCAGCTCCTTACAGGGACAAGCTTTCTTT
CASSSLQGQAFF
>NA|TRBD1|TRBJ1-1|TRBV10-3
TGTGCCATCAGAGGACAGGGGGGAACTGAAGCTTTCTTT
CAIRGQGGTEAFF
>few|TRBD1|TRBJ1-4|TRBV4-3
TGCGCCAGCAGCCATGGACAGGAGAGGATAACGGAAAAACTGTTTTTT
CASSHGQERITEKLFF
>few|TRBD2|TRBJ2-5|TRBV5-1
TGCGCCAGCAGCTTGACTAGCGGGAGCCAAGAGACCCAGTACTTC
CASSLTSGSQETQYF
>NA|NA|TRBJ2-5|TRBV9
TGTGCCAGCAGCGTCTTTGAAGAGACCCAGTACTTC
CASSVFEETQYF
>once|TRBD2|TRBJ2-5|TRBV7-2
TGTGCCAGCAGCCCCGGGCTAGCGGGGGGCCCACAAGAGACCCAGTACTTC
CASSPGLAGGPQETQYF
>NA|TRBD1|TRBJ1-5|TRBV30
TGTGCCTGGACGGTAAATTTGGGACAGGGGAATCAGCCCCAGCATTTT
CAWTVNLGQGNQPQHF